Sequencing of this T cell receptor (beta chain) was carried out in a study of OX40 agonist ivuxolimab in advanced cancers. Profiled with immunoSEQ multiplex PCR; TCRdb holds only in-frame clones, not every one. The data show 50,000 to 60,000 clones, 80% to 90% seen once. Germline CDR1 and CDR2: LGHNA and YSLEER. The CDR3 covers 15 residues. V was clipped by 0 bases and J by 3 bases, with 11 bases between them. Sequencing was performed on CD4+ or CD8+ T cells sorted from blood, taken in a trial of the OX40 agonist ivuxolimab. The rearrangement uses TRBV4-3 and TRBJ2-5; D is uncertain. The sequence derives from an adult with an advanced solid tumor such as melanoma, head and neck, liver or kidney cancer. CDR3 sequence: CASSQDRYKEETQYF. The DNA of the CDR3 is TGCGCCAGCAGCCAAGATCGGTACAAAGAAGAGACCCAGTACTTC.